This T cell receptor beta chain was obtained from a study of CD8 T cell repertoires and HIV-1 epitope variants. A word on this clone: Its cognate antigen is unknown.

The CDR3 consists of 15 residues. J was trimmed by 8 bases and V by 4 bases; bases with no gene match: 7. The germline CDR1 and CDR2 sequences are MDHEN and SYDVKM. TCRdb's table, derived via immunoSEQ multiplex PCR, lists solely in-frame clones and lacks some. The table has 5,500 to 7,500 clones, about 59% seen once; the top ten hold roughly 45%. Source material: cultured CD8+ T cells derived from PBMCs. The rearrangement joins TRBV28 to TRBJ1-6, with 8 positions matching TRBD1. The TCR sequence derives from a male donor with HIV. The CDR3 sequence: CASSSDRAEDSPLHF. The CDR3 bases are TGTGCCAGCAGTTCGGACAGGGCGGAGGATTCACCCCTCCACTTT. Full variable domain (outside the CDR3, taken from reference TRBV28 and TRBJ1-6): DVKVTQSSRYLVKRTGEKVFLECVQDMDHENMFWYRQDPGLGLRLIYFSYDVKMKEKGDIPEGYSVSREKKERFSLILESASTNQTSMYLCASSSDRAEDSPLHFGNGTRLTVT.